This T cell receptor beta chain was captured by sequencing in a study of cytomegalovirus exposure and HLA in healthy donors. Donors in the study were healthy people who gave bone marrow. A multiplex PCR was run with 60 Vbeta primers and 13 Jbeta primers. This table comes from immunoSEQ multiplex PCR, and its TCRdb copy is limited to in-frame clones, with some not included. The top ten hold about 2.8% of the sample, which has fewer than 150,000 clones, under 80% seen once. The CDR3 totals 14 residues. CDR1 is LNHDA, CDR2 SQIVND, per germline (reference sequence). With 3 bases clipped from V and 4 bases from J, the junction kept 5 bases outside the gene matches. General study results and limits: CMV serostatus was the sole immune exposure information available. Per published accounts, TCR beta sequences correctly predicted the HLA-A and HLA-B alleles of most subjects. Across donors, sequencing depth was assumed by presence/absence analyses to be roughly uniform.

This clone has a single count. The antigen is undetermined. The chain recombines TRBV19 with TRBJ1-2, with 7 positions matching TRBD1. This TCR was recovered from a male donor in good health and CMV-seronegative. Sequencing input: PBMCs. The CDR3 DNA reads TGTGCCAGTAGTATCGACAGGGACTTCTATGGCTACACCTTC. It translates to CASSIDRDFYGYTF. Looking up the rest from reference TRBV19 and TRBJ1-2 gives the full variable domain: DGGITQSPKYLFRKEGQNVTLSCEQNLNHDAMYWYRQDPGQGLRLIYYSQIVNDFQKGDIAEGYSVSREKKESFPLTVTSAQKNPTAFYLCASSIDRDFYGYTFGSGTRLTVV.